The TCR beta chain described here comes from a study of T cell responses to AZD1222 COVID-19 vaccine. Study overall: Second-dose recipients at about 4 or about 12 weeks were treated as one pooled group. Study findings and constraints: Spike-specific TCR breadth rose after two AZD1222 doses, and depth rose as well.

To note about this clone: Its antigen is unidentified. At one of its ends the junction is not consistent with the germline gene, which may arise from a read error.

Germline CDR1 reads SSHAT; CDR2 reads FNYEAQ (reference sequence). The CDR3 spans 15 residues. TCRdb's copy holds only in-frame clones and misses some; the assay was immunoSEQ multiplex PCR. The sample has some 130,000 clones, around 86% seen once; the top ten hold approximately 20%. The TCR originated in an adult in good health. Specimen: peripheral blood, collected on day 0 of AZD1222 vaccination. The chain employs TRBV7-7 and TRBJ2-1; D might be TRBD2 (7 bases). This CDR3 reads CASSPSSGGGYEQFF. Written as DNA, the CDR3 is TGTGCTAGCAGCCCGAGTAGCGGCGGGGGCTATGAGCAGTTCTTC.